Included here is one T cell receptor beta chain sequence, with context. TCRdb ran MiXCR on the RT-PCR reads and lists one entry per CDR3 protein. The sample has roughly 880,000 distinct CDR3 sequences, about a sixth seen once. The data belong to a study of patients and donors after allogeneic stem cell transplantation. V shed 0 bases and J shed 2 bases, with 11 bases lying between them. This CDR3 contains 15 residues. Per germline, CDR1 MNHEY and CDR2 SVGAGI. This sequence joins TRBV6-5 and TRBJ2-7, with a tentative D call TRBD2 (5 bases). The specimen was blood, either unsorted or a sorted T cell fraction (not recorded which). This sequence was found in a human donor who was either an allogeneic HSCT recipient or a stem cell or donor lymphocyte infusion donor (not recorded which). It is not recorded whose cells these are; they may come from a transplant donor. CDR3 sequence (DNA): TGTGCCAGCAGTTACTCTTACGGGGAGACCTACGAGCAGTACTTC. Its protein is CASSYSYGETYEQYF.